Listed below are T cell receptor beta chains from one sample, sequenced in a study of T cells in Graves' hyperthyroidism and ophthalmopathy. MiXCR, applied by TCRdb to the multiplex PCR reads, yields one record per CDR3 protein. The table lists 500,000 to 550,000 distinct CDR3 sequences, around 21% of them singletons, with about 30% in the top ten. The sample consisted of blood. These receptors came from a man aged 18-30 years with Graves' hyperthyroidism. CDR3s include the opening cysteine and the closing phenylalanine or tryptophan. The D gene is left open where the match is weak. Size values are once, few and many counts, or a class for expanded clones, and some rows have none.

j_call d_call v_call clone_size cdr3_aa cdr3_nt
TRBJ2-7 NA TRBV28 many CASSQTGPYEQYF TGTGCCAGCAGTCAAACGGGACCCTACGAGCAGTACTTC
TRBJ1-5 TRBD1 TRBV4-1 NA CASSPSGTVTNQPQHF TGCGCCAGCAGCCCCTCAGGGACAGTTACTAATCAGCCCCAGCATTTT
TRBJ1-1 TRBD1 TRBV4-1 many CASSHGTDPEAFF TGCGCCAGCAGCCACGGGACAGATCCTGAAGCTTTCTTT
TRBJ2-5 NA TRBV11-2 many CASSFVGGAGETQYF TGTGCCAGCAGCTTTGTGGGGGGTGCCGGAGAGACCCAGTACTTC
TRBJ2-2 NA TRBV2 many CASSNREDAGELFF TGTGCCAGCAGTAACAGGGAAGACGCCGGGGAGCTGTTTTTT
TRBJ2-7 TRBD1 TRBV6-2/TRBV6-3 many CASSSQGEWAYEQYF TGTGCCAGCAGTTCCCAGGGGGAATGGGCCTACGAGCAGTACTTC
TRBJ1-6 NA TRBV5-1 NA CASSLSQAFNSPLHF TGCGCCAGCAGCTTAAGTCAGGCTTTCAATTCACCCCTCCACTTT
TRBJ1-2 NA TRBV6-2/TRBV6-3 many CASTPTRDVGYGYTF TGTGCCAGCACTCCTACCCGGGACGTCGGATATGGCTACACCTTC
TRBJ1-1 NA TRBV20-1 many CSVRRSGRDTEAFF TGCAGTGTCCGCCGGAGTGGGAGGGACACTGAAGCTTTCTTT
TRBJ2-7 NA TRBV5-1 many CASSLWAGPTYEQYF TGCGCCAGCAGCTTGTGGGCAGGGCCTACCTACGAGCAGTACTTC
TRBJ2-5 NA TRBV3-1 many CASSPSLTGGQTQYF TGTGCCAGCAGCCCCTCCTTGACAGGCGGGCAGACCCAGTACTTC
TRBJ1-1 NA TRBV5-1 few CASSLEAGRSEAFF TGCGCCAGCAGCTTGGAGGCAGGGAGGTCTGAAGCTTTCTTT
TRBJ2-7 TRBD2 TRBV6-5 NA CASSYSASGIPYEQYF TGTGCCAGCAGTTACTCCGCTAGCGGGATCCCCTACGAGCAGTACTTC
TRBJ2-2 NA TRBV28 many CASRLDLTGELFF TGTGCCAGCAGACTAGACTTGACCGGGGAGCTGTTTTTT
TRBJ1-1 NA TRBV4-1 NA CASSQMPENTEAFF TGCGCCAGCAGCCAAATGCCGGAGAACACTGAAGCTTTCTTT
TRBJ1-1 NA TRBV29-1 once CSVVGGNTEACF TGCAGCGTTGTGGGGGGAAACACTGAAGCTTGCTTT